These T cell receptor beta chains were read from a single sample in a study of cytomegalovirus exposure and HLA in healthy donors. Method: immunoSEQ multiplex PCR; TCRdb's copy keeps in-frame clones and lacks some. The sample includes 130,000 or so clones, around 90% of them seen just once. Sequenced: PBMCs. Receptors originate from a woman aged 18 to 35 in good health and CMV-seronegative. The CDR3 runs from the conserved cysteine through the conserved F or W. A D gene is named only where the DNA matches it firmly. Clone sizes are given selectively: once, few, many, or a class where the clone is expanded.

V gene: TRBV28; J gene: TRBJ1-4; D gene: TRBD1; CDR3 length: 14; clone size: .; CDR3 protein: CASSFGTVWEKLFF; CDR3 DNA: TGTGCCAGCAGTTTCGGGACAGTGTGGGAAAAACTGTTTTTT
V gene: TRBV6-1; J gene: TRBJ2-1; D gene: TRBD2; CDR3 length: 17; clone size: .; CDR3 protein: CASSVGTSGGRNNEQFF; CDR3 DNA: TGTGCCAGCAGTGTCGGGACTAGCGGGGGCCGCAACAATGAGCAGTTCTTC
V gene: TRBV19; J gene: TRBJ1-5; D gene: TRBD1; CDR3 length: 15; clone size: .; CDR3 protein: CATHAGQGGRQPQHF; CDR3 DNA: TGTGCCACCCACGCGGGACAGGGCGGACGTCAGCCCCAGCATTTT
V gene: TRBV27; J gene: TRBJ2-5; D gene: TRBD1; CDR3 length: 15; clone size: .; CDR3 protein: CASSLVGQGKETQYF; CDR3 DNA: TGTGCCAGCAGTTTAGTGGGACAGGGGAAAGAGACCCAGTACTTC
V gene: TRBV7-2; J gene: TRBJ1-1; D gene: .; CDR3 length: 14; clone size: .; CDR3 protein: CASSLTVTTTEAFF; CDR3 DNA: TGTGCCAGCAGCTTGACAGTAACGACGACTGAAGCTTTCTTT
V gene: TRBV5-1; J gene: TRBJ2-5; D gene: TRBD2; CDR3 length: 14; clone size: .; CDR3 protein: CASSSGRRQETQYF; CDR3 DNA: TGCGCCAGCAGCAGCGGGAGGCGCCAAGAGACCCAGTACTTC
V gene: TRBV27; J gene: TRBJ1-1; D gene: .; CDR3 length: 15; clone size: .; CDR3 protein: CASSLSRAMNTEAFF; CDR3 DNA: TGTGCCAGCAGTTTATCGAGGGCCATGAACACTGAAGCTTTCTTT
V gene: TRBV6-5; J gene: TRBJ1-5; D gene: .; CDR3 length: 14; clone size: .; CDR3 protein: CASNRGGWDQPQHF; CDR3 DNA: TGTGCCAGCAACCGAGGGGGTTGGGATCAGCCCCAGCATTTT
V gene: TRBV7-2; J gene: TRBJ2-3; D gene: .; CDR3 length: 14; clone size: .; CDR3 protein: CASSPDINQDTQYF; CDR3 DNA: TGTGCCAGCAGCCCAGATATCAATCAAGATACGCAGTATTTT
V gene: TRBV5-1; J gene: TRBJ1-3; D gene: .; CDR3 length: 14; clone size: .; CDR3 protein: CASSPPGSGNTIYF; CDR3 DNA: TGCGCCAGCAGCCCCCCGGGATCTGGAAACACCATATATTTT
V gene: TRBV12-5; J gene: TRBJ2-3; D gene: .; CDR3 length: 17; clone size: .; CDR3 protein: CASAQPLGGVSTDTQYF; CDR3 DNA: TGTGCTAGTGCTCAGCCCTTAGGGGGGGTGAGCACAGATACGCAGTATTTT
V gene: TRBV11-3; J gene: TRBJ2-7; D gene: TRBD1; CDR3 length: 14; clone size: .; CDR3 protein: CASSLVQGKYEQYF; CDR3 DNA: TGTGCCAGCAGCTTAGTACAGGGGAAATACGAGCAGTACTTC
V gene: TRBV19; J gene: TRBJ2-3; D gene: TRBD2; CDR3 length: 15; clone size: once; CDR3 protein: CASSTGGGRTNTQYF; CDR3 DNA: TGTGCCAGTAGTACCGGCGGGGGGCGCACAAATACGCAGTATTTT
V gene: TRBV7-3; J gene: TRBJ1-2; D gene: .; CDR3 length: 15; clone size: .; CDR3 protein: CASSVGGDSSYGYTF; CDR3 DNA: TGTGCCAGCAGCGTCGGGGGGGACTCAAGCTATGGCTACACCTTC
V gene: TRBV5-1; J gene: TRBJ2-1; D gene: TRBD1; CDR3 length: 15; clone size: .; CDR3 protein: CASSLKGGADNEQFF; CDR3 DNA: TGCGCCAGCAGCTTGAAAGGGGGCGCCGACAATGAGCAGTTCTTC
V gene: TRBV6-1; J gene: TRBJ1-4; D gene: .; CDR3 length: 16; clone size: .; CDR3 protein: CASSEGYIETNEKLFF; CDR3 DNA: TGTGCCAGCAGTGAAGGTTACATCGAAACTAATGAAAAACTGTTTTTT
V gene: TRBV18; J gene: TRBJ2-7; D gene: TRBD1; CDR3 length: 16; clone size: .; CDR3 protein: CASSPNPGQGAYEQYF; CDR3 DNA: TGTGCCAGCTCACCCAACCCGGGACAGGGGGCTTACGAGCAGTACTTC
V gene: TRBV7-9; J gene: TRBJ1-6; D gene: .; CDR3 length: 14; clone size: .; CDR3 protein: CASSFRVPNSPLHF; CDR3 DNA: TGTGCCAGCAGCTTCCGGGTTCCGAATTCACCCCTCCACTTT
V gene: TRBV6-1; J gene: TRBJ1-5; D gene: TRBD1; CDR3 length: 15; clone size: .; CDR3 protein: CASRAGTGNNQPQHF; CDR3 DNA: TGTGCCAGCAGGGCAGGGACAGGGAACAATCAGCCCCAGCATTTT
V gene: TRBV29-1; J gene: TRBJ2-4; D gene: TRBD2; CDR3 length: 13; clone size: .; CDR3 protein: CSVEYSGGNIQYF; CDR3 DNA: TGCAGCGTTGAATACAGCGGGGGAAACATTCAGTACTTC